The TCR beta chain under discussion was sequenced for a study of T cells in Graves' hyperthyroidism and ophthalmopathy. The study, taken as a whole, reports: The model's output predicted ophthalmopathy at a median of about 6.5 months prior to onset. Blood also held most thyroid clonotypes expanded beyond 0.001.

Comment on this clonotype: Its antigen is unidentified.

TCR beta CDR3 sequences were amplified from RNA transcripts. The study used the HTBI primer set for a first-round RT-PCR of the TCR CDR3. TCRdb reprocessed the multiplex PCR reads with MiXCR, giving one entry per CDR3 protein. The data hold 300,000 or so distinct CDR3 sequences, with roughly 18% observed a single time. The sequencing input was blood. The receptor was derived from a woman in her 50s with Graves' hyperthyroidism.

DNA for the CDR3: TGTGCCAGCAGTTTTTCGGTAGTGGGCAATCAGCCCCAGCATTTT. Its translation: CASSFSVVGNQPQHF. This chain connects TRBV27 to TRBJ1-5; D is unclear. Germline V lookup: CDR1 MNHEY, CDR2 SMNVEV (reference sequence). Trimming cost V 3 bases and J 2 bases, with 11 bases left between them. This CDR3 comprises 15 residues.